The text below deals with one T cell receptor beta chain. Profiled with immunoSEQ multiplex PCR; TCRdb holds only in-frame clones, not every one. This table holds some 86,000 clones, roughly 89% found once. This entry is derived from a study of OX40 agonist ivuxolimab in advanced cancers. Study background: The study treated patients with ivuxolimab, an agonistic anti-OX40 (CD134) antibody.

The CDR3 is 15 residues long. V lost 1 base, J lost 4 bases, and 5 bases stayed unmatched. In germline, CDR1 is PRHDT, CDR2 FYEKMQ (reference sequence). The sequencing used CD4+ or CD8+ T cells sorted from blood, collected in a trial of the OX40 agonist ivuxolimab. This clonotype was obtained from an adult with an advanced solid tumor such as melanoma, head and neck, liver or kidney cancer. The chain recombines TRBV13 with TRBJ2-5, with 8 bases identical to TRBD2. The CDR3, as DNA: TGTGCCAGCAGCTTAGAGTCGCTAGCGGGAGAGACCCAGTACTTC. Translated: CASSLESLAGETQYF.